Given below is one T cell receptor (beta chain) in context. This specimen comes from a study of blood T cell repertoires in COVID-19. J gave up 7 bases and V 4 bases, and 14 bases lay outside the gene matches. The CDR3 is 17 amino acids. CDR1 and CDR2 from the germline V gene are SGHTA and FQGTGA. Profiled with immunoSEQ multiplex PCR; TCRdb holds only in-frame clones, not every one. The sample shows 150,000 to 180,000 clones, around 80% of them seen only once. The clonotype was recovered from a man in his fifties who had recovered from COVID-19. This rearrangement joins TRBV7-3 to TRBJ2-1; 9 bases line up with TRBD1. The sequenced sample consisted of PBMCs or T cells enriched from blood (not recorded which). The CDR3 sequence: CASSSQPSGTGWNEQFF. DNA for the CDR3: TGTGCCAGCAGCTCACAACCCTCCGGGACAGGGTGGAATGAGCAGTTCTTC.